This T cell receptor (beta chain) originates from a study of T cell changes during pregnancy in multiple sclerosis. The data were produced by immunoSEQ multiplex PCR, yet TCRdb's version contains in-frame clones alone and is incomplete. The sample carries over 55,000 clones, about 90% recorded once. Sequencing used peripheral blood, obtained in the first trimester of pregnancy. This receptor was identified in a female donor with multiple sclerosis, enrolled in a pregnancy study.

In DNA, the CDR3 is TGTGCCAGCACCGGACAGAACTCCTACGAGCAGTACTTC. Translated, it gives CASTGQNSYEQYF. J is TRBJ2-7 and V is TRBV28; a possible D gene is TRBD1 (6 bases). The CDR3 loop spans 13 amino acids. V was clipped by 7 bases and J by 0 bases, with 10 bases between them. CDR1 MDHEN and CDR2 SYDVKM come from the germline V gene.